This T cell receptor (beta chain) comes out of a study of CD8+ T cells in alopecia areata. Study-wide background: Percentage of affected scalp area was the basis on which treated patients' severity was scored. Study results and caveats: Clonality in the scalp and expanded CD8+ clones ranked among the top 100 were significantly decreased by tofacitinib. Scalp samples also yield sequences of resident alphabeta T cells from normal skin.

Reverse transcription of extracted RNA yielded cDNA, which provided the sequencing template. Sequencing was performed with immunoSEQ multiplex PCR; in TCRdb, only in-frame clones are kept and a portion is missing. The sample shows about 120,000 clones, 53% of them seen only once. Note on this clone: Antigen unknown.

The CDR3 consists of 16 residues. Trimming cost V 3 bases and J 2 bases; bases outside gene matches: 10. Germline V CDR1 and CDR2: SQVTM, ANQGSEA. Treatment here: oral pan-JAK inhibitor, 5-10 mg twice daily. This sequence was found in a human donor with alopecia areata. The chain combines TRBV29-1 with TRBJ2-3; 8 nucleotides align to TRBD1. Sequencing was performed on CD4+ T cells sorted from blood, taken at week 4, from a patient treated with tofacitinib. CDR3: CSVERRQGLFTDTQYF. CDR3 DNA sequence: TGCAGCGTTGAGCGGCGACAGGGGCTTTTCACAGATACGCAGTATTTT.